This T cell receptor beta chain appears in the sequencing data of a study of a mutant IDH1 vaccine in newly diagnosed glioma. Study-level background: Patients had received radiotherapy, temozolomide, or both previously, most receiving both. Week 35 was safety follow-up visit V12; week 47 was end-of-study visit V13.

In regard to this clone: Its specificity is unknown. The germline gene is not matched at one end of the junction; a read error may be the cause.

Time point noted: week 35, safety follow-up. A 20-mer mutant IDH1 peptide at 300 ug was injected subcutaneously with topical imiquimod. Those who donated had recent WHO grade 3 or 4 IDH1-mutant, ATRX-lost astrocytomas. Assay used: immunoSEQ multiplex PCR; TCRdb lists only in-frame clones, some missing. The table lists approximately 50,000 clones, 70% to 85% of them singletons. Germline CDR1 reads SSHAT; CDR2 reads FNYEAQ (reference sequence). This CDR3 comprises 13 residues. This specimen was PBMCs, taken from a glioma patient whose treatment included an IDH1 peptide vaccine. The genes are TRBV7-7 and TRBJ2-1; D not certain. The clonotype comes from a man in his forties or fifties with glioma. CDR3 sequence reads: CASSLGFNNEQFF. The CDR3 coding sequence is TGTGCTAGCAGCTTAGGGTTCAACAATGAGCAGTTCTTC. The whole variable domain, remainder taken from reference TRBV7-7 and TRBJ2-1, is GAGVSQSPRYKVTKRGQDVTLRCDPISSHATLYWYQQALGQGPEFLTYFNYEAQPDKSGLPSDRFSAERPEGSISTLTIQRTEQRDSAMYRCASSLGFNNEQFFGPGTRLTVL.